This entry lists 6 T cell receptor beta chains sequenced from one sample in a study of control samples from healthy donors and cancer patients. Data came from immunoSEQ multiplex PCR; TCRdb stores just in-frame clones and leaves some out. Among 93,000 or so clones, around 89% were seen once, and the ten largest hold about 19%. The sequencing sample was made of PBMCs. The receptors were gathered from a man in his sixties with lung cancer.

The gene calls are TRBV12-3 or TRBV12-4 and TRBJ1-5; D unresolved. V was clipped by 1 base and J by 10 bases, with 8 bases between them. CDR3 length: 12 residues. Written as DNA, the CDR3 is TGTGCCAGCAGTTTAGGACCTCGCCCCCAGCATTTT. This sequence encodes CASSLGPRPQHF.

This clone was picked up many times. The chain is built from TRBV10-2 and TRBJ1-1; no reliable D call. The V gene lost 0 bases and the J gene lost 7 bases, with 6 bases spanning the gap. The length of the CDR3 is 12 residues. Germline values: CDR1 WSHSY, CDR2 SAAADI. CDR3 nucleotides: TGCGCCAGCAGTGAGTCGGTGAGTGAAGCTTTCTTT. As protein: CASSESVSEAFF.

The chain employs TRBV6-5 and TRBJ1-2, with D unclear. Trimming took off 10 bases at V and 4 bases at J, with 19 bases between the two ends. This CDR3 contains 14 residues. The V gene's germline CDR1 is MNHEY and CDR2 SVGAGI. Here the CDR3 DNA reads TGTGCCATCGGCTCGGGGTGGAACTCCTATGGCTACACCTTC. Encoded protein: CAIGSGWNSYGYTF.

The chain couples TRBV10-1 to TRBJ1-2; TRBD1 is a possible D gene (6 bases). CDR1 is WNHNN and CDR2 is SYGVQD in the germline V gene (reference sequence). V was clipped by 5 bases and J by 4 bases, with 11 bases between them. The CDR3 length is 13 residues. Here the CDR3 DNA reads TGCGCCAGCAGTCCCCGGACAGCCTATGGCTACACCTTC. Its protein product is CASSPRTAYGYTF.

This clone was counted between two and nine times. The chain couples TRBV29-1 to TRBJ2-5; TRBD2 might be the D (5 bases). This CDR3 is built from 13 residues. V was shortened by 1 base and J by 7 bases, with 13 bases between the two germline ends. CDR1 is SQVTM, CDR2 ANQGSEA, per germline. This CDR3 is CSVEGSSGPTQYF. The CDR3 DNA sequence: TGCAGCGTTGAAGGCAGCAGCGGTCCGACCCAGTACTTC.

This sequence joins TRBV15 and TRBJ1-1, with a tentative D call TRBD1 (5 bases). Trimming took 2 bases from V and 2 from J, leaving 12 bases between them. Germline values: CDR1 LNHNV, CDR2 YYDKDF (reference sequence). This CDR3 has 15 amino acids. In DNA form, the CDR3 reads TGTGCCACCAGCAGATTCGGGGGAACTAACACTGAAGCTTTCTTT. This encodes CATSRFGGTNTEAFF.